This TCR beta chain comes out of a study of blood T cells in healthy people across ages. The authors ran a second PCR of roughly 7 to 11 cycles using a sample-barcoded 5' primer and a J-beta primer mix. TCRdb fed the 5' RACE reads into MiXCR, producing one record per CDR3 protein. The data contain about 1.5 million distinct CDR3 sequences, approximately 42% of them singletons. The CDR3 runs to 12 residues. Looked up from germline, CDR1 is SGHRS and CDR2 is YFSETQ. Sequencing was performed on blood. The chain links TRBV5-1 to TRBJ2-4, with a possible D match to TRBD1 (5 bases). With the DNA end fitting TRBJ2-7 better, the J assignment may be wrong. The TCR sequence derives from a young woman in good health. The CDR3 nucleotides read TGCGCCAGCAGTGAACCCACAGGCGAGCAGTACTTC. It specifies CASSEPTGEQYF.